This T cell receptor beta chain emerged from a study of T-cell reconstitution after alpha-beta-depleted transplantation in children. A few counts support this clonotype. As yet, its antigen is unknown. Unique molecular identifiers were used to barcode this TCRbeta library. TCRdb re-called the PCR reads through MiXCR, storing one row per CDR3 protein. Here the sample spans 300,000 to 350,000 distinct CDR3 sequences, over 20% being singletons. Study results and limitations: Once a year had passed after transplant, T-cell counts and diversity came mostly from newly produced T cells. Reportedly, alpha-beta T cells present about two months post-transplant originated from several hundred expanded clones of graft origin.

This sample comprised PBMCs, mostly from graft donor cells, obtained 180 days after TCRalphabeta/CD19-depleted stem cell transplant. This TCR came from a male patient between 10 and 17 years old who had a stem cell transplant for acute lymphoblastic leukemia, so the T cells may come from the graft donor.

The CDR3 DNA is TGCAGTGCAAGGACTAGCGGTCCCTACGAGCAGTACTTC. Residues: CSARTSGPYEQYF. The J gene is TRBJ2-7, the V gene TRBV20-1; TRBD2 agrees at 10 bases. Germline V gene sequence: CDR1 DFQATT, CDR2 SNEGSKA (reference sequence). V lost 6 bases and J lost 2; bases outside the gene matches: 4. CDR3 length: 13 residues.